This T cell receptor (beta chain) was sequenced in a study of T cells in Graves' hyperthyroidism and ophthalmopathy. In the study overall: Peripheral blood was taken when the disease was first diagnosed, before any treatment began.

Germline-derived CDR1 and CDR2 are LGHNA and YNFKEQ. J gave up 3 bases and V 0 bases, and 5 bases lay outside the gene matches. The length of the CDR3 is 16 residues. This clonotype was detected many times. Template material for amplifying TCR beta CDR3 regions consisted of RNA transcripts. The study used the HTBI primer set for a first-round RT-PCR of the TCR CDR3. Each CDR3 protein is one row after TCRdb ran MiXCR on the multiplex PCR reads. The sample includes under 350,000 distinct CDR3 sequences, roughly 23% of them seen just once. This TCR was recovered from a woman aged 45-59 years with Graves' hyperthyroidism. The chain carries TRBV4-2 and TRBJ1-5, with 7 bases that match TRBD1. The sample was blood. The CDR3 DNA is TGTGCCAGCAGCCAAGATCGGGGACAGTACAATCAGCCCCAGCATTTT. Translated: CASSQDRGQYNQPQHF.